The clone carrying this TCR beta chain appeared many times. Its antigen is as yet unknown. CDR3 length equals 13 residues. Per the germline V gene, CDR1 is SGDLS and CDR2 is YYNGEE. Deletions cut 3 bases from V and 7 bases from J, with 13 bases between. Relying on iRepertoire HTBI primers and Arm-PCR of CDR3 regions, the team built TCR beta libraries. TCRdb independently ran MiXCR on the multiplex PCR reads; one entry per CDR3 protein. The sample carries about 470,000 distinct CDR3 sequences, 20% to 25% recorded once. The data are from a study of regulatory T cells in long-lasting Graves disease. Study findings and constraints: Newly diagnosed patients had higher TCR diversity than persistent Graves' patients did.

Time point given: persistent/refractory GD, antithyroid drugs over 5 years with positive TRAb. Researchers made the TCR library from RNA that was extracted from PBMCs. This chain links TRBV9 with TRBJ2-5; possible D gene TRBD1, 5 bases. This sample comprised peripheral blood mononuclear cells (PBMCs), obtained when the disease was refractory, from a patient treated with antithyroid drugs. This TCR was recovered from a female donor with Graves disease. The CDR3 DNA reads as TGTGCCAGCAGCGGAGTTGGGCAGGGGACCCAGTACTTC. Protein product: CASSGVGQGTQYF. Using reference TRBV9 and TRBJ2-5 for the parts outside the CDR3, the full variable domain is DSGVTQTPKHLITATGQRVTLRCSPRSGDLSVYWYQQSLDQGLQFLIQYYNGEERAKGNILERFSAQQFPDLHSELNLSSLELGDSALYFCASSGVGQGTQYFGPGTRLLVL.